This T cell receptor (beta chain) stems from a study of blood T cell repertoires in COVID-19. Study context: Researchers got acute and convalescent COVID-19 samples from the United States, Italy and Spain. The analysed material was cDNA or gDNA that came from T cells, B-cell-depleted T cells, or PBMCs.

Patients in Seattle were enrolled during active infection, then followed longitudinally. As handled by the study authors: The assay estimated nucleated cells by amplifying reference gene primers. The assay was immunoSEQ multiplex PCR, and TCRdb's table has in-frame clones only and misses some. V, J and clone size reflect that table, while D and trimming were determined from the DNA. Of just over 300,000 clones in the sample, 89% were seen once. Sequencing was done on a sample of peripheral blood. This TCR was sampled from a woman aged 25 to 39 with COVID-19, enrolled during active disease.

The CDR3 sequence: CASSYSTAGEKLFF. CDR3 DNA sequence: TGTGCCAGCAGTTACTCGACGGCAGGTGAAAAACTGTTTTTT. This sequence joins TRBV6-6 and TRBJ1-4, with D unclear. The V end lost 0 bases, the J end lost 7 bases, and 9 bases lay between the germline ends. Germline CDR1 MNHNY, CDR2 SVGAGI (reference sequence). This CDR3 has 14 amino acids.